This passage covers 27 T cell receptor beta chains from one sample sequenced in a study of STAT3 mutations in large granular lymphocyte leukemia. Sequencing used immunoSEQ multiplex PCR; TCRdb keeps in-frame clones, though not all of them. The sample records approximately 2,000 clones, about a fifth being singletons. These receptors have no known antigen. Study findings and constraints: At least one immunodominant TCR beta clonotype appeared in every T-cell large granular lymphocyte leukemia patient.

Sequenced sample: peripheral blood mononuclear cells. The receptor source for this set is a man in his 60s with T-cell large granular lymphocyte leukemia. Some clones in this sample may be carry-over from other donors' samples.

The gene calls are TRBV9 and TRBJ1-6; D may be TRBD1 (5 bases). The germline V and J ends were trimmed by 4 bases and 0 bases, with 11 bases remaining between them. Germline CDR1 SGDLS, CDR2 YYNGEE. The CDR3 is made up of 16 amino acids. CDR3 loop: CASSTSTASYNSPLHF. CDR3 sequence (DNA): TGTGCCAGCAGCACTTCGACAGCCTCCTATAATTCACCCCTCCACTTT.

The chain recombines TRBV5-1 with TRBJ1-2; D gene ambiguous. V was cut by 0 bases and J by 3 bases, with 9 bases left in between. Germline V gene sequence: CDR1 SGHRS, CDR2 YFSETQ. This CDR3 is 14 amino acids long. CDR3 sequence reads: CASSLGPGDYGYTF. CDR3 coding DNA: TGCGCCAGCAGCTTGGGGCCAGGAGACTATGGCTACACCTTC.

The V call is TRBV7-9, the J call TRBJ2-1, with D perhaps matching TRBD1 (7 bases). The germline V gene has CDR1 SEHNR and CDR2 FQNEAQ (reference sequence). The V end was cut by 5 bases, the J end by 6 bases, with 20 bases between. This CDR3 comprises 16 residues. The DNA for the CDR3 is TGTGCCAGCAGCCTAGGGAGGTGGGGACAGCCCAATGAGCAGTTCTTC. This gives the protein CASSLGRWGQPNEQFF.

V and J are TRBV4-3 and TRBJ2-1; a possible D gene is TRBD1 (6 bases). Germline V CDR1 and CDR2: LGHNA, YSLEER. The length of the CDR3 is 15 residues. V was cut by 1 base and J by 0 bases, with 7 bases left in between. The CDR3 DNA reads TGCGCCAGCAGCCAAGCGGACAGCTCCTACAATGAGCAGTTCTTC. The encoded protein is CASSQADSSYNEQFF.

This rearrangement joins TRBV30 to TRBJ2-7; 9 nucleotides match TRBD1. Germline V gene data show CDR1 as GTSNPN and CDR2 as SVGIG (reference sequence). V lost 2 bases to trimming and J lost 0 bases; unmatched junction nucleotides: 5. This CDR3 contains 15 residues. CDR3 sequence reads: CAWSRDRGYSYEQYF. CDR3 DNA sequence: TGTGCCTGGAGTAGAGACAGGGGGTACTCCTACGAGCAGTACTTC.

V gene TRBV18 combines with J gene TRBJ2-2; D remains ambiguous. CDR1 and CDR2 from the germline V gene are KGHSH and LQKENI. The length of the CDR3 is 14 residues. The V end lost 0 bases, the J end lost 6 bases, and 8 bases lay between the germline ends. The CDR3 bases are TGTGCCAGCTCACCACCGGTCCGGCCCGGGGAGCTGTTTTTT. Protein sequence: CASSPPVRPGELFF. The full variable domain, rest sourced from reference TRBV18 and TRBJ2-2, is NAGVMQNPRHLVRRRGQEARLRCSPMKGHSHVYWYRQLPEEGLKFMVYLQKENIIDESGMPKERFSAEFPKEGPSILRIQQVVRGDSAAYFCASSPPVRPGELFFGEGSRLTVL.

This chain links TRBV30 with TRBJ1-6, with a tentative D call TRBD1 (6 bases). The CDR3 length is 16 residues. Germline CDR1 is GTSNPN and CDR2 is SVGIG (reference sequence). V was trimmed by 2 bases and J by 6 bases, leaving 17 bases between them. The CDR3 DNA reads TGTGCCTGGAGTCATAACCTACAGGGTGGTAATTCACCCCTCCACTTT. It specifies CAWSHNLQGGNSPLHF.

The sample holds one count of this clone. CDR3 DNA sequence: TGTGCCAGCAGCCAAGCAGGACTAGCGGGACTGGCAGATACGCAGTATTTT. Translation gives CASSQAGLAGLADTQYF. The rearrangement joins TRBV4-2 to TRBJ2-3; 12 bases align to TRBD2. The CDR3 spans 17 residues. CDR1 LGHNA and CDR2 YNFKEQ come from the germline V gene. The V and J ends lost 1 base and 4 bases, in that order; junction bases with no gene match: 6.

The rearrangement joins TRBV4-1 to TRBJ2-7; no clear D gene. The CDR3 is 14 amino acids. Per germline, CDR1 MGHRA and CDR2 YSYEKL. V lost 0 bases to trimming and J lost 3 bases, with 9 bases between them. The CDR3 here is CASSQDSNVYEQYV. The CDR3 DNA sequence: TGCGCCAGCAGCCAAGATTCGAACGTCTACGAGCAGTACGTC.

The V call is TRBV5-4, the J call TRBJ1-6; 9 nucleotides line up with TRBD1. The CDR3 sequence is 17 residues long. Germline lookup yields CDR1 SGHNT and CDR2 YYREEE (reference sequence). V lost 0 bases to trimming and J lost 10 bases; unmatched junction nucleotides: 11. The CDR3 sequence is CASSLGEGQGRESPLHF. DNA of the CDR3: TGTGCCAGCAGCTTGGGAGAAGGACAGGGGCGAGAATCACCCCTCCACTTT. The full variable domain, completed using reference TRBV5-4 and TRBJ1-6, is ETGVTQSPTHLIKTRGQQVTLRCSSQSGHNTVSWYQQALGQGPQFIFQYYREEENGRGNFPPRFSGLQFPNYSSELNVNALELDDSALYLCASSLGEGQGRESPLHFGNGTRLTVT.

This clone was counted a few times. The chain carries TRBV30 and TRBJ1-5, with 8 nucleotides matching TRBD1. CDR3 length: 13 amino acids. Germline values: CDR1 GTSNPN, CDR2 SVGIG (reference sequence). Trimming removed 5 bases from V and 4 bases from J; junction bases left unmatched: 4. The CDR3 bases are TGTGCCTGGGCAGGGGGCAGAAATCAGCCCCAGCATTTT. Translating it yields CAWAGGRNQPQHF. Full variable domain (outside the CDR3, taken from reference TRBV30 and TRBJ1-5): SQTIHQWPATLVQPVGSPLSLECTVEGTSNPNLYWYRQAAGRGLQLLFYSVGIGQISSEVPQNLSASRPQDRQFILSSKKLLLSDSGFYLCAWAGGRNQPQHFGDGTRLSIL.

The chain couples TRBV9 to TRBJ2-5, with D perhaps TRBD2 (5 bases). The CDR3 is 14 amino acids. Germline CDR1 reads SGDLS; CDR2 reads YYNGEE. Trimming removed 8 bases at V and 5 bases at J, with 19 bases between. In DNA form, the CDR3 reads TGTGCCAGTCAAGCGGTAGACGTAGCTGAGACCCAGTACTTC. Protein sequence: CASQAVDVAETQYF.

J is TRBJ1-3 and V is TRBV7-8, with D possibly being TRBD1 (6 bases). The V gene lost 1 base and the J gene lost 1 base, with 8 bases spanning the gap. The germline V gene encodes CDR1 SGHVS and CDR2 FQNEAQ. The CDR3 consists of 15 residues. In DNA, the CDR3 is TGTGCCAGCAGCTTAGAGGACAGATCTGGAAACACCATATATTTT. This translates into CASSLEDRSGNTIYF. Full variable domain (remainder filled in from reference TRBV7-8 and TRBJ1-3): GAGVSQSPRYKVAKRGQDVALRCDPISGHVSLFWYQQALGQGPEFLTYFQNEAQLDKSGLPSDRFFAERPEGSVSTLKIQRTQQEDSAVYLCASSLEDRSGNTIYFGEGSWLTVV.

This clone has only a few counts. This chain connects TRBV30 to TRBJ1-5, with a tentative D call TRBD1 (5 bases). Trimming removed 1 base from V and 7 bases from J, with 11 bases in between. Germline V gene sequence: CDR1 GTSNPN, CDR2 SVGIG (reference sequence). The CDR3 runs 13 residues. In DNA, the CDR3 is TGTGCCTGGAGTGGGGGGGTCAGCCAGCCCCAGCATTTT. Protein sequence: CAWSGGVSQPQHF.

The chain has TRBV5-6 and TRBJ1-1; 9 bases match TRBD1. This CDR3 has 16 amino acids. Germline V gene sequence: CDR1 SGHDT, CDR2 YYEEEE. Germline trimming cut 2 bases from V and 0 bases from J; bases unmatched to any gene: 5. CDR3 in amino acids: CASSLPGQGLNTEAFF. The CDR3 DNA reads TGTGCCAGCAGCTTACCGGGACAGGGACTGAACACTGAAGCTTTCTTT.

This clone has only a few counts. This rearrangement joins TRBV14 to TRBJ1-3, with D unresolved. The germline CDR1 and CDR2 sequences are SGHDN and FVKESK. V lost 4 bases and J 8 bases, leaving 15 bases between the germline ends. The CDR3 covers 14 residues. The CDR3 region is CASSPDGAWDTIYF. The DNA of the CDR3 is TGTGCCAGCAGCCCGGACGGAGCCTGGGACACCATATATTTT.

The chain recombines TRBV4-3 with TRBJ2-3; TRBD2 aligns across 8 bases. CDR1 and CDR2 from the germline V gene are LGHNA and YSLEER. V gave up 4 bases and J gave up 3 bases; unmatched junction bases: 6. The CDR3 is 15 residues long. CDR3 in amino acids: CASSPGVAGTDTQYF. The CDR3 DNA reads TGCGCCAGCAGCCCGGGAGTAGCGGGGACAGATACGCAGTATTTT.

The table lists this clone with a few counts. This chain links TRBV9 with TRBJ2-7, with D hard to call. Trimming removed 2 bases from V and 0 bases from J, with 9 bases in between. Germline CDR1 is SGDLS and CDR2 is YYNGEE. The CDR3 spans 14 residues. The chain's CDR3 is CASSVRAGSYEQYF. For the CDR3, the DNA is TGTGCCAGCAGCGTCCGGGCTGGCTCCTACGAGCAGTACTTC.

By share, this clone ranks as medium-sized. The chain has TRBV5-6 and TRBJ2-7, with D perhaps TRBD1 (5 bases). The V end was cut by 0 bases, the J end by 3 bases, with 7 bases between. The CDR3 length is 13 residues. Germline CDR1 SGHDT, CDR2 YYEEEE. The CDR3 loop is CASSLGQNYEQYF. The CDR3 bases are TGTGCCAGCAGCTTGGGACAGAACTACGAGCAGTACTTC.

This clone is a singleton in its sample. V gene TRBV9 combines with J gene TRBJ1-2; D is uncertain. V was pared by 0 bases and J by 5 bases, with 20 bases between. CDR1 and CDR2 (germline): SGDLS, YYNGEE. The CDR3 covers 17 residues. The CDR3 loop is CASSVEFVWGGEYGYTF. The DNA for the CDR3 is TGTGCCAGCAGCGTAGAGTTCGTATGGGGTGGAGAATATGGCTACACCTTC.

This sequence joins TRBV29-1 and TRBJ2-3; maybe TRBD2 (6 bases). The CDR3 has 15 residues. CDR1 SQVTM and CDR2 ANQGSEA come from the germline V gene. Trimming removed 5 bases at V and 1 base at J, with 16 bases between. The CDR3 loop reads CSVKPGVGGTDTQYF. The DNA for the CDR3 is TGCAGCGTTAAGCCGGGGGTCGGCGGCACAGATACGCAGTATTTT.

This clone has just a few counts. V gene TRBV23-1 combines with J gene TRBJ1-5; D remains ambiguous. TRBV23-1 is assigned to the ORF class and has an uncertain function. Trimming removed 3 bases from V and 5 bases from J, with 5 bases in between. CDR3 length equals 12 residues. CDR3 coding DNA: TGCGCCAGCAGTCATACCGATCAGCCCCAGCATTTT. Amino acids: CASSHTDQPQHF.

This chain uses TRBV2 with TRBJ2-1; 11 bases line up with TRBD2. CDR3 size: 15 residues. Trimming cost V 9 bases and J 6 bases; bases outside gene matches: 10. The germline CDR1 and CDR2 sequences are SNHLY and FYNNEI. Here the CDR3 DNA reads TGTGCCAGAAAATTTAGCGGGGGGGCATTCAATGAGCAGTTCTTC. As protein: CARKFSGGAFNEQFF.

This chain connects TRBV7-9 to TRBJ2-1; tentatively, D is TRBD2 (5 bases). Germline V gene sequence: CDR1 SEHNR, CDR2 FQNEAQ (reference sequence). The CDR3 contains 13 residues. Trimming took 3 bases from V and 5 from J, leaving 8 bases between them. The CDR3 spells CASSFPGNNEQFF. CDR3 nucleotide sequence: TGTGCCAGCAGCTTCCCGGGGAACAATGAGCAGTTCTTC.

This clone has only a few counts. The chain has TRBV6-5 and TRBJ1-2, with unresolved D. Germline V gives CDR1 MNHEY, CDR2 SVGAGI. The CDR3 is 10 amino acids. With 10 bases removed from V and 6 bases from J, the gap between germline ends came to 9 bases. Here the CDR3 DNA reads TGTGCCACCAGAAAACATGGCTACACCTTC. Its protein is CATRKHGYTF.

This clone was observed a handful of times. The J gene is TRBJ2-7, the V gene TRBV5-1; no firm D call. The ends were cut back, 0 bases at V and 10 bases at J, with 11 bases in the middle. Per the germline V gene, CDR1 is SGHRS and CDR2 is YFSETQ. This CDR3 is 12 amino acids long. CDR3 loop: CASSLGGLPQYV. The CDR3 DNA reads TGCGCCAGCAGCTTGGGTGGTCTCCCCCAGTACGTC.

For the CDR3, the DNA is TGTGCCAGCAGCTCATTCGTACCGGGACACCCTAATGAAAAACTGTTTTTT. Encoded protein: CASSSFVPGHPNEKLFF. The chain links TRBV5-6 to TRBJ1-4, with D tentatively TRBD1 (6 bases). V was trimmed by 3 bases and J by 3 bases, leaving 18 bases between them. The CDR3 runs to 17 residues. Germline-derived CDR1 and CDR2 are SGHDT and YYEEEE.